The clone carrying this TCR beta chain was seen a handful of times. Its antigen remains unidentified. This entry is derived from a study of CXCR4 blockade with PD-1 therapy in pancreatic cancer. CDR1 is LNHDA, CDR2 SQIVND, per germline (reference sequence). The length of the CDR3 is 14 residues. The V end lost 1 base, the J end lost 2 bases, and 8 bases lay between the germline ends. TCRdb's table, derived via immunoSEQ multiplex PCR, lists solely in-frame clones and lacks some. The table lists over a hundred clones, roughly four fifths of them singletons. Findings and caveats of the study: Convergent selection by common tumor antigens was suggested by nucleotide rearrangement counts. Intratumoral clonality (mean 0.14) exceeded healthy blood (around 0.048) but did not track survival.

The chain couples TRBV19 to TRBJ1-1; D gene unclear. The source material was tumor tissue, sampled before culture. The source of this sequence is a human donor with pancreatic ductal adenocarcinoma. CDR3 residues: CASSIGPINTEAFF. For the CDR3, the DNA is TGTGCCAGTAGTATAGGTCCCATTAACACTGAAGCTTTCTTT.